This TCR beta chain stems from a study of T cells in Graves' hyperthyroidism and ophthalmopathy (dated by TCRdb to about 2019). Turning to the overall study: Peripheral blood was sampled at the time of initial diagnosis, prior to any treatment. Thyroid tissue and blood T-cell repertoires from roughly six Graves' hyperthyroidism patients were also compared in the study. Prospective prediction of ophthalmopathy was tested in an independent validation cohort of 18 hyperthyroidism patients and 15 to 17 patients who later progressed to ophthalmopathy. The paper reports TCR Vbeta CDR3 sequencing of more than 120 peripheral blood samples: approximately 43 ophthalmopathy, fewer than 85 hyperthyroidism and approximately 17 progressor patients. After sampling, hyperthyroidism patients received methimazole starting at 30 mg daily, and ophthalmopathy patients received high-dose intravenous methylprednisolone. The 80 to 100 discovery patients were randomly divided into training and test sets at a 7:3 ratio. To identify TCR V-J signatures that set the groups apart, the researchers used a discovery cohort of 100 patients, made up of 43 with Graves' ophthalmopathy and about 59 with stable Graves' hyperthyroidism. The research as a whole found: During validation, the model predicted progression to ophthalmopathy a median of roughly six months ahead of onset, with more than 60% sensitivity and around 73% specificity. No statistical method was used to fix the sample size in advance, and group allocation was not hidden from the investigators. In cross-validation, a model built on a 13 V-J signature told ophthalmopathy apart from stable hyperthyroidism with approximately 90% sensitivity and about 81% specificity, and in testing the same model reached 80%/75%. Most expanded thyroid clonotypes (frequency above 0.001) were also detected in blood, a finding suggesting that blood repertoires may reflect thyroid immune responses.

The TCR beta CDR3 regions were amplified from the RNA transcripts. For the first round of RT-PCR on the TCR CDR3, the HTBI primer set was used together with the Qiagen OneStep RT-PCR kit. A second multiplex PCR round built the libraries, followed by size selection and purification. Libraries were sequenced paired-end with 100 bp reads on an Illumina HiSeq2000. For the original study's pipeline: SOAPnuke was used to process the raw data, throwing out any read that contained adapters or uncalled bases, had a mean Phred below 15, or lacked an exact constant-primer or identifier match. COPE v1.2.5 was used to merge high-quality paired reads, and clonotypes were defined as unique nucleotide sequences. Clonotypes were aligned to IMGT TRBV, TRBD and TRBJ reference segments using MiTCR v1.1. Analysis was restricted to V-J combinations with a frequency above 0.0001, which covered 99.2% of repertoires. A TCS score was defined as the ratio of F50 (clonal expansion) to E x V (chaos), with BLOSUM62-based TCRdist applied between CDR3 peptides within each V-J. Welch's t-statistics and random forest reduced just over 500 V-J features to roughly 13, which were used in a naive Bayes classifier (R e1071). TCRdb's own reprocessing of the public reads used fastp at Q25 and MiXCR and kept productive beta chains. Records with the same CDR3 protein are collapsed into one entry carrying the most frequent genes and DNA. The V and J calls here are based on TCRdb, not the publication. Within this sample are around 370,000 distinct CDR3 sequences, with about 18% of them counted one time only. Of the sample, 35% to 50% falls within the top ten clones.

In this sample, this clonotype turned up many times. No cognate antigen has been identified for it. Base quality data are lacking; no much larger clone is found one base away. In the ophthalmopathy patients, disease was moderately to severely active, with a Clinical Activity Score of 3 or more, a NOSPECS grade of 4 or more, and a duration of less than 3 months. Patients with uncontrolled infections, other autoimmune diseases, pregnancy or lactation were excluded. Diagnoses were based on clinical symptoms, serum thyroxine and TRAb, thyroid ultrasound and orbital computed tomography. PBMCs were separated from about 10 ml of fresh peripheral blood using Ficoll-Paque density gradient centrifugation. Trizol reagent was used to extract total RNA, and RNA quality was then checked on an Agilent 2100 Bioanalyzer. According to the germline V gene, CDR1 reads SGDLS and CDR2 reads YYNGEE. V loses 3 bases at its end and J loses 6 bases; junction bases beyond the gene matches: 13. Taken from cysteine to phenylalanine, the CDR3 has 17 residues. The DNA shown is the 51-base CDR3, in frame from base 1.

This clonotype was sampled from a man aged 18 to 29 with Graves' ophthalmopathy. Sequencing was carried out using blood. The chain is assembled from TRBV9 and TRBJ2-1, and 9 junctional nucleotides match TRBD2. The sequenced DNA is TGTGCCAGCAGCGGTGGTTTTAGGCGGGGGGGCTTCAATGAGCAGTTCTTC. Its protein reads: CASSGGFRRGGFNEQFF. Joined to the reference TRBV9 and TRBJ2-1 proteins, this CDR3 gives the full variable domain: DSGVTQTPKHLITATGQRVTLRCSPRSGDLSVYWYQQSLDQGLQFLIQYYNGEERAKGNILERFSAQQFPDLHSELNLSSLELGDSALYFCASSGGFRRGGFNEQFFGPGTRLTVL.